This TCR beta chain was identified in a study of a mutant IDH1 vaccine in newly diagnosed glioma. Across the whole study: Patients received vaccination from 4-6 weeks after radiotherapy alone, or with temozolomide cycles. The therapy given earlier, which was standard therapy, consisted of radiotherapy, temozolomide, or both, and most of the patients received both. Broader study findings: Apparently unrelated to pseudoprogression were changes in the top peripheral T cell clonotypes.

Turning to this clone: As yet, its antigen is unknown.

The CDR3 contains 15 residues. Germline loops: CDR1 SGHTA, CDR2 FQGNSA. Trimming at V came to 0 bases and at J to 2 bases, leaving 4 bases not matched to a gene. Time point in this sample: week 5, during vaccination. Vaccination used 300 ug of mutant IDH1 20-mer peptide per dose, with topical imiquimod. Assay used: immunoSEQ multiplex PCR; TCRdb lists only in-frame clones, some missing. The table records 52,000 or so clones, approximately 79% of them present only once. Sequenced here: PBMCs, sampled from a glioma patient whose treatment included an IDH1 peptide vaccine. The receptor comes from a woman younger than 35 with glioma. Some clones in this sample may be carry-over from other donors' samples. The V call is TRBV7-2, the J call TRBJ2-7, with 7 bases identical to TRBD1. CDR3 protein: CASSLAAGGTYEQYF. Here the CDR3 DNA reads TGTGCCAGCAGCTTAGCCGCAGGGGGAACCTACGAGCAGTACTTC. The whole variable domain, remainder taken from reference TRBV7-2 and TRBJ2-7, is GAGVSQSPSNKVTEKGKDVELRCDPISGHTALYWYRQSLGQGLEFLIYFQGNSAPDKSGLPSDRFSAERTGGSVSTLTIQRTQQEDSAVYLCASSLAAGGTYEQYFGPGTRLTVT.